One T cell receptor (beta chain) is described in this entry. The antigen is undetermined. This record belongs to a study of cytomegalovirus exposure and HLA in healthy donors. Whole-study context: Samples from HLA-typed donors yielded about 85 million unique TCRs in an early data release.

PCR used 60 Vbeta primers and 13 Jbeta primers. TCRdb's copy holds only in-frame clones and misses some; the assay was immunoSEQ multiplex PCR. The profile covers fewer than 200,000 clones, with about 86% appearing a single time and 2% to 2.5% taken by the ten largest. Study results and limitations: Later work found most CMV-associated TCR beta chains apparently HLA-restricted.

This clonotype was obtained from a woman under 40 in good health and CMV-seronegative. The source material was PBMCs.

CDR3 amino acids: CASSYAGQGFYEQYF. DNA of the CDR3: TGTGCCAGCAGTTACGCGGGACAGGGCTTTTACGAGCAGTACTTC. This sequence joins TRBV6-5 and TRBJ2-7; 9 positions match TRBD1. Germline CDR1 and CDR2: MNHEY and SVGAGI. The ends lost 2 bases at V and 4 bases at J; junction bases unmatched: 6. The CDR3 runs 15 residues.